The T cell receptor beta chain under discussion was sequenced for a study of T cell responses to AZD1222 COVID-19 vaccine. This CDR3 spans 14 amino acids. Trimming shortened V by 6 bases and J by 4 bases, and 13 bases separated the two germline ends. Germline V gene data show CDR1 as MNHEY and CDR2 as SVGEGT. Assay used: immunoSEQ multiplex PCR; TCRdb lists only in-frame clones, some missing. The sample has over 120,000 clones, about 92% seen once. The chain links TRBV6-2 or TRBV6-3 to TRBJ1-3; D uncertain. This sequence originates from an adult who had recovered from COVID-19. Here the sequenced sample was peripheral blood, taken after recovery from COVID-19. The CDR3 nucleotides read TGTGCCAGCAGCTCCCAGACAACGGGAAACACCATATATTTT. Translating gives CASSSQTTGNTIYF.